This T cell receptor (beta chain) was obtained from a study of blood T cell repertoires in COVID-19. As for the study in general: The cDNA or gDNA used as material had been derived from T cells, B-cell-depleted T cells, or PBMCs.

This CDR3 contains 12 residues. Trimming shortened V by 2 bases and J by 10 bases, and 11 bases separated the two germline ends. Study processing details: For nucleated cells, counts were estimated from reference gene primer amplification. Only in-frame clones appear in the TCRdb table, and some are missing; sequencing was by immunoSEQ multiplex PCR. V, J and clone size are those of that table, while D and trimming were read from the DNA. The sample shows about 400,000 clones, about 87% of them seen only once. This rearrangement joins TRBV12-3 or TRBV12-4 to TRBJ1-1, with a possible D match to TRBD1 (6 bases). Material: peripheral blood. This sequence originates from a human donor in a cohort sampled during active COVID-19. CDR3 DNA: TGTGCCAGCAGTTTACTGGTACAGGGAGCTTTCTTT. Protein sequence: CASSLLVQGAFF.